This T cell receptor (beta chain) comes out of a study of persistence of HIV-infected CD4 T cells. An overlapping HIV-1 Gag peptide pool stimulated these cells at 0.95 to 1 ug/peptide/mL. Sorting of responding CD4+ T cells relied on upregulated CD40 ligand together with CD69. This CDR3 region has 15 residues. The V gene's germline CDR1 is KGHSH and CDR2 LQKENI. J lost 1 base, V lost 3 bases, and 4 bases had no gene match. Note on this clone: No antigen is known for it.

Sequencing used immunoSEQ version 4 in survey mode. This table comes from immunoSEQ multiplex PCR, and its TCRdb copy is limited to in-frame clones, with some not included. The table has several thousand clones, roughly 84% seen once; the top ten hold 1.5% to 2%. The V call is TRBV18, the J call TRBJ1-1; 8 bases agree with TRBD1. The sequencing used CD4+ T cells sorted from PBMCs after approximately 18-hour stimulation, collected from a patient who received antiretroviral therapy. The source of this sequence is an adult woman with HIV who was CMV-seropositive. CDR3 DNA: TGTGCCAGCTCACCCTACGACAGGGGGAACACTGAAGCTTTCTTT. Translating gives CASSPYDRGNTEAFF.